This paragraph reports one T cell receptor (beta chain). This clone was detected only once. Its antigen is unknown. Base qualities are not provided; no much larger clone lies one nucleotide away. The junction carries 14 bases between V and J, which are trimmed by 2 bases and 3 bases respectively. Looking up the germline V gene yields CDR1 SGHRS and CDR2 YFSETQ. The CDR3 sequence holds 15 residues, the cysteine and phenylalanine included. Just CDR3 DNA is preserved here, 45 bases in frame from base 1. This sample was included in a study of T cell responses to AZD1222 COVID-19 vaccine (dated by TCRdb to the early 2020s). As for the study more broadly: A total of approximately 240 trial participants underwent TCR sequencing, of whom roughly 210 received two doses of AZD1222 and roughly 25 received two doses of the MenACWY control vaccine. Trial participants were enrolled by age into 18-55, 56-69 and 70-plus year subgroups, with about 150, 28 and 57 TCR-sequenced participants respectively.

The time point label of this sample denotes: about 28 days (+/-7) after the second vaccine dose. AZD1222 recipients whose second dose came at about 4 weeks and those whose second dose came at about 12 weeks were combined into one group, since spike-specific TCR depth and breadth did not differ between the two schedules. Vaccinee samples came from UK trials COV001 and COV002, including a single-blind randomized controlled phase 2/3 trial of AZD1222 (ChAdOx1 nCoV-19) in healthy adults. For TCRbeta chain sequencing, PBMC samples were collected from trial participants at day 0 and at day 28 after the second dose. Broad study findings and their caveats: In the small 56-69-year group, the increase in depth fell short of significance, most likely because of low power. Conclusions about previously exposed vaccinees are limited, since just a handful of AZD1222 recipients were seropositive for SARS-CoV-2 at baseline. After two AZD1222 doses, spike-specific TCR breadth and depth were significantly higher than at day 0 and than in MenACWY recipients. Epitopes outside the regions mutated in the B.1.351 and B.1.1.7 variants were reportedly recognized by nearly half of the unique spike-specific TCRs. The whole spike protein was spanned by vaccine-associated CD4 TCRs, and dominant responses were seen in regions 160-218 and 743-854. Because no samples from the day 14 peak response were available, repertoires could be characterized only after the peak T cell response. Most participants were white British and females outnumbered males, and the authors suggested that clonal diversity may have been underestimated.

The CDR3 regions of human TCRbeta chains were analyzed by immunosequencing. The paper's processing steps were these. TCRs in the repertoires were matched against a reference library of SARS-CoV-2-specific TCRs that had been generated with the MIRA antigen-specificity platform. Breadth meant the fraction of unique TCRs that were SARS-CoV-2-associated, whereas depth meant the fraction of total T cells that were SARS-CoV-2-associated. Each spike-specific TCR was assigned to its reactive spike region and to a CD4 or CD8 class using the MIRA data. Log10-transformed breadth and depth values were compared by one-way ANOVA with Sidak's multiple comparisons tests. This immuneACCESS table, as held by TCRdb, lists in-frame sequences with V and J called but not all clones. Of the missing ones, under half trace to an unresolved V gene in checked studies; the others have no known cause. V and J calls and clone size come straight from that table; D and trimming were deduced from the DNA. The sample table contains about 86,000 clones; only one count was recorded for roughly 87% of them. The ten largest account for 5.3% of the sample.

The specimen comprised peripheral blood, sampled 28 days after the second AZD1222 dose. Recombination connected TRBV5-1 to TRBJ1-1; TRBD1 could be the D gene, as 5 bases match. The receptor comes from an adult who received the AZD1222 COVID-19 vaccine. The CDR3 here reads CASSFFQGAHTEAFF. DNA sequence: TGCGCCAGCAGCTTTTTTCAGGGAGCGCACACTGAAGCTTTCTTT.